This T cell receptor beta chain derives from a study of human T cells and chemical hapten exposure. Study-level background: Mostly female patients had alopecia areata, totalis or universalis.

TCRdb analysed the RACE reads with MiXCR anew, one entry per CDR3 protein. The sample consists of 300,000 to 450,000 distinct CDR3 sequences, 5.1% of them appearing once. Of note for this clonotype: As yet, its antigen is unknown.

Germline V gene data show CDR1 as SGHTA and CDR2 as FQGNSA. J was trimmed by 4 bases and V by 3 bases; bases with no gene match: 11. This CDR3 has 18 amino acids. Regarding time point: pre-sensitization, week 0. Treatment here: therapeutic diphenylcyclopropenone sensitization with weekly scalp DPC. The study enrolled 18 to 70-year-old alopecia patients suitable for DPC. Study-level results: Patch test score was positively correlated with the counts of PT1 expanded TCRs. Expanded TCRs made up significantly more big CDR3 similarity clusters than controls did.

This TCR was sampled from a woman aged 45-60 years with alopecia areata. Some clones in this sample may be carry-over from other donors' samples. The sequencing here drew on whole blood, taken in connection with sensitization to the hapten diphenylcyclopropenone (DPC). This sequence joins TRBV7-2 and TRBJ1-5; 11 bases are shared with TRBD1. The DNA of the CDR3 is TGTGCCAGCAGCTTCCAACCCTGGACAGGGGGCGCTAATCAGCCCCAGCATTTT. Translating it yields CASSFQPWTGGANQPQHF.